The present entry profiles one T cell receptor beta chain with its context. Its target is unknown. This specimen belongs to a study of beta chain features in type 1 diabetes. V shed 0 bases and J shed 0 bases, with 12 bases lying between them. Germline V CDR1 and CDR2: GTSNPN, SVGIG (reference sequence). This CDR3 spans 16 amino acids. Sequenced material consisted of expressed TCRB transcripts (all of the isolated RNA was reverse transcribed). This table comes from immunoSEQ multiplex PCR, and its TCRdb copy is limited to in-frame clones, with some not included. The sample lists 120,000 or so clones, roughly a sixth occurring once. Points from the study as a whole: cDNA-based sequencing might over-represent cells highly expressing TCR. Unsettled here was the matter of whether HLA type influences TCRB rearrangement. Junctions at VDJ sites from type 1 diabetes patients had fewer insertions and more deletions. Moderate but significant shortening of TCRB CDR3s was recorded in all four CD4+ subsets from Type 1 diabetes patients. PCR could preferentially amplify shorter templates, alike in patients and controls.

The TCR comes from a man younger than 35 with type 1 diabetes. The gene calls are TRBV30 and TRBJ2-1, with D possibly being TRBD2 (6 bases). Specimen: central memory CD4+ T cells from blood. Here the CDR3 reads CAWSVVGAGSYNEQFF. DNA of the CDR3: TGTGCCTGGAGTGTCGTTGGAGCGGGCTCCTACAATGAGCAGTTCTTC.